This T cell receptor (beta chain) was identified in a study of graft-versus-host responses after intestinal transplantation. Study as a whole: Anti-thymocyte globulin induction preceded about three years of tacrolimus and steroid maintenance in all recipients.

Assay: immunoSEQ multiplex PCR; the TCRdb copy retains only in-frame clones and omits some. In the table there are 15,000 to 20,000 clones, about 93% of which are singletons. Trimming cost V 5 bases and J 1 base, with 8 bases left between them. Germline-derived CDR1 and CDR2 are SGHDN and FVKESK. CDR3 length: 13 residues. Whole-study results and caveats: Recipient-marrow GvH clones were detected, some having first appeared in ileum or blood. Graft-versus-host to host-versus-graft clonal ratios in allografts were high in patients with graft-donor T cell macrochimerism.

Regarding this clone: Its antigen is still unknown.

The sample in question was PBMCs, obtained about 350 days after transplant. The clonotype comes from a human patient who received an intestinal transplant, so some T cells may come from the graft donor. V and J are TRBV14 and TRBJ1-2; tentatively, D is TRBD1 (6 bases). CDR3 region: CASSSDSNYGYTF. The DNA of the CDR3 is TGTGCCAGCAGCTCGGACAGTAACTATGGCTACACCTTC.